This T cell receptor beta chain is from a study of a mutant IDH1 vaccine in newly diagnosed glioma. At the level of the study: An approximately 60% male, about 38% female split and a mean age of around 41 years characterized treated patients. Patients were pretreated with radiotherapy, temozolomide, or both, mostly both. Overall study results and limits: The occurrence of vaccine-induced immune responses was seen in 93.3% of patients.

Time point defined: baseline, week 1 (first vaccination visit). The treatment: pre-vaccination baseline after standard-of-care therapy. Each astrocytoma in the donors was new, WHO grade 3 or 4, IDH1-mutant and ATRX-lost. The CDR3 is made up of 16 amino acids. Trimming removed 6 bases at V and 1 base at J, with 16 bases between. Germline values: CDR1 SEHNR, CDR2 FQNEAQ (reference sequence). Only in-frame clones appear in the TCRdb table, and some are missing; sequencing was by immunoSEQ multiplex PCR. The sample comprises 99,000 or so clones, around 90% of which are singletons, and roughly 0.6% rests with the top ten. This clone was recorded only once. Antigen unknown.

The sequenced sample was PBMCs, obtained from a glioma patient treated with radiotherapy, temozolomide or both. The chain carries TRBV7-9 and TRBJ2-1; unclear D gene. This receptor was identified in a woman in her forties or fifties with glioma. The CDR3 sequence: CASRDPSGSSYNEQFF. Written as DNA, the CDR3 is TGTGCCAGCAGGGACCCTTCCGGGTCTTCCTACAATGAGCAGTTCTTC.